This T cell receptor beta chain was identified in a study of T-cell reconstitution after alpha-beta-depleted transplantation in children. This clonotype has ten or more counts. The CDR3 has 12 residues. V lost 3 bases, J lost 3 bases, and 6 bases lay in between. The authors prepared the TCRbeta library with unique molecular identifiers. TCRdb ran MiXCR on the PCR reads and lists one entry per CDR3 protein. The sample consists of about 480,000 distinct CDR3 sequences, about an eighth of them appearing once. The origin of this receptor is a human donor who donated a stem cell graft to a child with combined immunodeficiency. The J gene is TRBJ2-7, the V gene TRBV12-3 or TRBV12-4, with no clear D. Sequences were derived from PBMCs from the stem cell graft donor, sampled from the stem cell graft. CDR3 sequence: CASSFVFYEQYF. CDR3 DNA: TGTGCCAGCAGTTTTGTATTCTACGAGCAGTACTTC.